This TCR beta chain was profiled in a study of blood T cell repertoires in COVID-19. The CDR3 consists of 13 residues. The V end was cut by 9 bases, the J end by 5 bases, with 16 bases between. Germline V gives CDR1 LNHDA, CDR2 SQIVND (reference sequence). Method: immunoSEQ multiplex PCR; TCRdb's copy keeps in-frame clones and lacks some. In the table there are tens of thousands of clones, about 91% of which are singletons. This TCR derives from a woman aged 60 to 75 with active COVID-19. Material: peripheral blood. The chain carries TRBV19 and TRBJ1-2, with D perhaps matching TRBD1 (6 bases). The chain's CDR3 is CASRDGTRYGYTF. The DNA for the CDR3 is TGTGCCAGCCGTGACGGGACAAGGTATGGCTACACCTTC.